Below, one TCR beta chain is given with its context. This sample was included in a study of PD-1 blockade in classical Hodgkin lymphoma. All patients experienced relapse after autologous stem cell transplantation, and brentuximab vedotin exposure was variable. Produced via immunoSEQ multiplex PCR; TCRdb's table is partial and in-frame only. The sample consists of 40,000 or so clones, about 88% of them appearing once. V lost 8 bases and J 9 bases, leaving 14 bases between the germline ends. The V gene's germline CDR1 is KGHSH and CDR2 LQKENI. This CDR3 is 12 amino acids long. This rearrangement joins TRBV18 to TRBJ2-1; D tentatively reads TRBD1 or TRBD2 (6 bases each). Sample: peripheral blood mononuclear cells (PBMCs), taken before the second cycle of nivolumab. The TCR sequence derives from a human donor with classical Hodgkin lymphoma. The CDR3 protein is CASTGGGTEQFF. CDR3 in DNA: TGTGCCAGCACTGGAGGGGGGACTGAGCAGTTCTTC. The complete variable domain, with remaining parts taken from reference TRBV18 and TRBJ2-1, reads NAGVMQNPRHLVRRRGQEARLRCSPMKGHSHVYWYRQLPEEGLKFMVYLQKENIIDESGMPKERFSAEFPKEGPSILRIQQVVRGDSAAYFCASTGGGTEQFFGPGTRLTVL.